What follows are 20 T cell receptor beta chains derived from one specimen sequenced in a study of T-cell reconstitution after alpha-beta-depleted transplantation in children. During its preparation, the TCRbeta library received unique molecular identifiers. One entry per CDR3 protein results from TCRdb running MiXCR on the PCR reads. Here the sample spans 200,000 to 250,000 distinct CDR3 sequences, approximately 8.9% being singletons. The material was PBMCs, mostly from graft donor cells, obtained 180 days after TCRalphabeta/CD19-depleted stem cell transplant. The receptors originated from a male patient younger than 18 who had a stem cell transplant for acute lymphoblastic leukemia, so the T cells may come from the graft donor.

This clonotype was seen many times. The chain recombines TRBV5-1 with TRBJ1-1; D not resolved. In germline, CDR1 is SGHRS, CDR2 YFSETQ. V dropped 0 bases and J dropped 3 bases, with 9 bases sitting between them. The CDR3 runs to 14 residues. CDR3 loop: CASSLERADTEAFF. In nucleotides, the CDR3 is TGCGCCAGCAGCTTGGAAAGGGCGGACACTGAAGCTTTCTTT. The complete variable domain, with remaining parts taken from reference TRBV5-1 and TRBJ1-1, reads KAGVTQTPRYLIKTRGQQVTLSCSPISGHRSVSWYQQTPGQGLQFLFEYFSETQRNKGNFPGRFSGRQFSNSRSEMNVSTLELGDSALYLCASSLERADTEAFFGQGTRLTVV.

There are many counts of this clonotype. The J gene is TRBJ2-7, the V gene TRBV5-5, with 11 bases identical to TRBD1. With V trimmed by 1 base and J by 1 base, 4 bases remained unmatched. The CDR3 has 16 amino acids. CDR1 SGHKS and CDR2 YYEKEE come from the germline V gene (reference sequence). The CDR3 loop is CASSLYRDRGSYEQYF. The DNA for the CDR3 is TGTGCCAGCAGCTTGTACCGGGACAGGGGGTCCTACGAGCAGTACTTC. The full variable domain, its missing parts supplied by reference TRBV5-5 and TRBJ2-7, is DAGVTQSPTHLIKTRGQQVTLRCSPISGHKSVSWYQQVLGQGPQFIFQYYEKEERGRGNFPDRFSARQFPNYSSELNVNALLLGDSALYLCASSLYRDRGSYEQYFGPGTRLTVT.

This clonotype was recorded many times. The chain couples TRBV5-6 to TRBJ1-1, with a weak D call TRBD1 (5 bases). The germline V and J ends were trimmed by 2 bases and 4 bases, with 18 bases remaining between them. CDR3 size: 16 residues. CDR1 SGHDT and CDR2 YYEEEE come from the germline V gene. This CDR3 is CASSLPGRGMGTEAFF. The CDR3 nucleotides read TGTGCCAGCAGCTTACCGGGTCGGGGGATGGGCACTGAAGCTTTCTTT.

Ten or more counts support this clonotype. This chain joins TRBV12-3 or TRBV12-4 and TRBJ1-1; 7 bases are a match to TRBD1. V lost 2 bases and J lost 5; bases outside the gene matches: 5. This CDR3 contains 14 residues. In DNA form, the CDR3 reads TGTGCCAGCAGTTTACGAAGGGGGCTGACTGAAGCTTTCTTT. Its translation is CASSLRRGLTEAFF.

This clonotype was counted ten times or more. The chain couples TRBV13 to TRBJ1-6; 7 bases are shared with TRBD1. CDR1 PRHDT and CDR2 FYEKMQ come from the germline V gene (reference sequence). V lost 7 bases and J lost 8; bases outside the gene matches: 8. The CDR3 length is 14 residues. The CDR3 spells CASNIGTAHSPLHF. As DNA, the CDR3 is TGTGCCAGCAATATCGGGACAGCCCATTCACCCCTCCACTTT. The entire variable domain, with the rest obtained from reference TRBV13 and TRBJ1-6, is as follows: AAGVIQSPRHLIKEKRETATLKCYPIPRHDTVYWYQQGPGQDPQFLISFYEKMQSDKGSIPDRFSAQQFSDYHSELNMSSLELGDSALYFCASNIGTAHSPLHFGNGTRLTVT.

This clonotype was seen repeatedly, ten times or more. Relative to the germline gene, one junction end is altered; a read error may explain this. The chain recombines TRBV12-3 or TRBV12-4 with TRBJ1-2, with a possible D match to TRBD1 (6 bases). CDR3 length: 13 amino acids. The CDR3 DNA reads TGTGCCAGCAGCTTAGGGGGGAACTATGGCTACACCTTC. Residues: CASSLGGNYGYTF.

This clonotype was seen at least ten times. The chain carries TRBV19 and TRBJ2-7, with TRBD1 matching over 7 bases. CDR1 LNHDA and CDR2 SQIVND come from the germline V gene (reference sequence). After removal of 7 bases from V and 4 bases from J, the junction contained 13 bases not matched to a gene. This CDR3 spans 15 amino acids. The CDR3 nucleotides are TGTGCCAGTACTACCGGGACAGTGAGTGGTTACGAGCAGTACTTC. It is translated as CASTTGTVSGYEQYF.

This clonotype was seen repeatedly, ten times or more. The V and J genes are TRBV7-8 and TRBJ1-6, with a weak D call TRBD1 (5 bases). CDR3 length: 14 amino acids. V was cut by 1 base and J by 8 bases, with 9 bases left in between. CDR1 and CDR2 (germline): SGHVS, FQNEAQ. CDR3 bases: TGTGCCAGCAGCTTAGGCCAGGGCGATTCACCCCTCCACTTT. Translated: CASSLGQGDSPLHF.

The table lists this clonotype with many counts. The rearrangement links TRBV4-3 to TRBJ2-1, with D maybe TRBD2 (5 bases). CDR1 is LGHNA and CDR2 is YSLEER in the germline V gene. The CDR3 is 14 residues long. V dropped 3 bases and J dropped 3 bases, with 9 bases sitting between them. The CDR3 is CASSQQAGYNEQFF. The CDR3 region has the DNA TGCGCCAGCAGCCAGCAGGCGGGCTACAATGAGCAGTTCTTC.

This clonotype was counted at least ten times. The V and J genes are TRBV7-2 and TRBJ2-3, with D possibly TRBD2 on 5 matching bases. The CDR3 consists of 14 residues. Trimming removed 5 bases from V and 2 bases from J, with 11 bases in between. CDR1 and CDR2 from the germline V gene are SGHTA and FQGNSA. The CDR3 protein is CASSIRGITDTQYF. For the CDR3, the DNA is TGTGCCAGCAGCATCCGAGGGATCACAGATACGCAGTATTTT. The full variable domain, completed using reference TRBV7-2 and TRBJ2-3, is GAGVSQSPSNKVTEKGKDVELRCDPISGHTALYWYRQSLGQGLEFLIYFQGNSAPDKSGLPSDRFSAERTGGSVSTLTIQRTQQEDSAVYLCASSIRGITDTQYFGPGTRLTVL.

The V and J genes are TRBV7-9 and TRBJ1-1; D is ambiguous. Deletions cut 5 bases from V and 0 bases from J, with 7 bases between. CDR1 is SEHNR, CDR2 FQNEAQ, per germline (reference sequence). The CDR3 is made up of 13 amino acids. CDR3: CASSPYMNTEAFF. DNA of the CDR3: TGTGCCAGCAGCCCCTATATGAACACTGAAGCTTTCTTT.

Many counts were recorded for this clonotype. The J gene is TRBJ1-2, the V gene TRBV12-3 or TRBV12-4; 10 nucleotides line up with TRBD1. CDR3 length: 16 amino acids. Germline trimming cut 6 bases from V and 2 bases from J; bases unmatched to any gene: 9. The CDR3 DNA follows: TGTGCCAGCAGGGCACAACCGGGACAGGGGAACTATGGCTACACCTTC. It is translated as CASRAQPGQGNYGYTF.

This clonotype occurred many times. This CDR3 reads CSARDRGQSYEKLFF. CDR3 in DNA: TGCAGTGCTAGAGACCGCGGACAGTCCTATGAAAAACTGTTTTTT. This chain joins TRBV20-1 and TRBJ1-4; D may be TRBD1 (6 bases). V dropped 0 bases and J dropped 6 bases, with 14 bases sitting between them. CDR1 is DFQATT, CDR2 SNEGSKA, per germline (reference sequence). The CDR3 length is 15 residues.

There are many counts of this clonotype. V usage is TRBV27 and J usage is TRBJ1-2; D is unclear. This CDR3 is built from 13 residues. The V gene's germline CDR1 is MNHEY and CDR2 SMNVEV (reference sequence). Trimming took off 8 bases at V and 4 bases at J, with 14 bases between the two ends. DNA of the CDR3: TGTGCCAGCGGGGAGGGCTCATTCTATGGCTACACCTTC. It translates to CASGEGSFYGYTF.

Notes on this clonotype: A much larger clone sits a single nucleotide away, making a read error possible. The rearrangement uses TRBV4-3 and TRBJ2-2; 7 positions match TRBD1. Per germline, CDR1 LGHNA and CDR2 YSLEER. This CDR3 has 16 amino acids. Trimming cost V 2 bases and J 3 bases; bases outside gene matches: 6. Written as DNA, the CDR3 is TGCGCCAGCAGCCAATCCCTACAGGGGTACACCGGGGAGCTGTTTTTT. Its protein product is CASSQSLQGYTGELFF.

Ten or more counts support this clonotype. The chain couples TRBV6-1 to TRBJ1-2, with TRBD1 identical over 9 bases. CDR1 MNHNS and CDR2 SASEGT come from the germline V gene. This CDR3 comprises 13 residues. J lost 9 bases, V lost 5 bases, and 7 bases had no gene match. CDR3 amino acids: CASSLGQGGRYTF. In nucleotides, the CDR3 is TGTGCCAGCAGTCTGGGACAGGGCGGGCGCTACACCTTC.

This clonotype was detected a few times. This CDR3 is CASESGNTGELFF. The DNA of the CDR3 is TGTGCCAGCGAATCCGGGAACACCGGGGAGCTGTTTTTT. V gene TRBV5-6 combines with J gene TRBJ2-2; D remains ambiguous. Trimming took off 7 bases at V and 1 base at J, with 8 bases between the two ends. CDR1 is SGHDT, CDR2 YYEEEE, per germline. This CDR3 comprises 13 residues.

In this sample, this clonotype turned up a few times. The V call is TRBV20-1, the J call TRBJ2-5; D is unclear. Trimming left V 0 bases short and J 2 bases short, with 10 bases between. The CDR3 sequence is 14 residues long. Germline V lookup: CDR1 DFQATT, CDR2 SNEGSKA (reference sequence). The chain's CDR3 is CSARDLQPQETQYF. CDR3 DNA: TGCAGTGCTAGAGATTTGCAGCCTCAAGAGACCCAGTACTTC.

J is TRBJ2-1 and V is TRBV19, with 11 nucleotides matching TRBD2. The CDR3 is 16 residues long. Trimming cost V 6 bases and J 6 bases; bases outside gene matches: 10. The germline V gene encodes CDR1 LNHDA and CDR2 SQIVND (reference sequence). For the CDR3, the DNA is TGTGCCAGTAGCTCAGGACTAGCGGGCATAGTCAATGAGCAGTTCTTC. Its translation: CASSSGLAGIVNEQFF.

This clonotype was counted ten times or more. V usage is TRBV9 and J usage is TRBJ2-1; the match to TRBD2 covers 14 bases. Per the germline V gene, CDR1 is SGDLS and CDR2 is YYNGEE. The CDR3 is made up of 16 amino acids. J gave up 6 bases and V 2 bases, and 4 bases lay outside the gene matches. In nucleotides, the CDR3 is TGTGCCAGCAGCGTCACGACTAGCGGGGGGGGCAATGAGCAGTTCTTC. Its protein product is CASSVTTSGGGNEQFF.